The 11 T cell receptor beta chains below all came from one sample that was sequenced in a study of shared clonotypes between healthy human individuals (dated by TCRdb to 2018 to 2020). Libraries came from the immunoSEQ multiplex PCR assay. Held by TCRdb, this immuneACCESS table contains in-frame sequences only and omits some clones. Under half of the omission traces to an unresolved V gene where checked; the cause of the rest is unknown. The sample profile shows under 1 million clones; 80% to 95% of them were found once. 20% to 30% of the sample is taken by the ten largest. CD8 naive samples were CD45RO-negative cells positively selected for CCR7, giving a CD45RA+CCR7+ population that excluded TemRA cells. Sequenced material: naive CD8+ T cells sorted from blood. What this sample's cell subset or site label stands for: CD45RA+CCR7+. The source of these receptors is a man aged 25 to 45 in good health.

This chain connects TRBV18 to TRBJ2-1; 7 positions agree with TRBD1. Germline V gene sequence: CDR1 KGHSH, CDR2 LQKENI. V was clipped by 2 bases and J by 1 base; unmatched bases: 5. The CDR3 is made up of 16 amino acids. The CDR3 sequence is CASSPFDRVSYNEQFF. DNA for the CDR3: TGTGCCAGCTCACCATTTGACAGGGTGTCCTACAATGAGCAGTTCTTC. Filled out from reference TRBV18 and TRBJ2-1, the complete variable domain reads NAGVMQNPRHLVRRRGQEARLRCSPMKGHSHVYWYRQLPEEGLKFMVYLQKENIIDESGMPKERFSAEFPKEGPSILRIQQVVRGDSAAYFCASSPFDRVSYNEQFFGPGTRLTVL.

Worth noting for this clone: This specimen includes other DNA sequences encoding the same CDR3. CDR3 in DNA: TGTGCCAGCAGCTTAGGGGCTTACGAGCAGTACTTC. This translates into CASSLGAYEQYF. The gene calls are TRBV7-2 and TRBJ2-7; D is undetermined. The germline CDR1 and CDR2 sequences are SGHTA and FQGNSA. V was pared by 1 base and J by 4 bases, with 5 bases between. There are 12 residues in the CDR3.

V usage is TRBV29-1 and J usage is TRBJ2-1; D perhaps matches TRBD2 (7 bases). CDR3 length equals 13 residues. Germline V gene data show CDR1 as SQVTM and CDR2 as ANQGSEA. Deletions cut 8 bases from V and 5 bases from J, with 16 bases between. CDR3 DNA: TGCAGCCCTTCGGGGGGCGAAAACAATGAGCAGTTCTTC. It specifies CSPSGGENNEQFF.

CDR3 DNA sequence: TGTGCCAGCAGATTCCAAGGGGGGGGGAACACTGAAGCTTTCTTT. Protein sequence: CASRFQGGGNTEAFF. The chain has TRBV2 and TRBJ1-1; tentative D call: TRBD1 (6 bases). Germline assignment: CDR1 SNHLY and CDR2 FYNNEI. Trimming stripped 6 bases from V and 1 base from J, with 15 bases between. The CDR3 totals 15 residues.

The chain combines TRBV7-9 with TRBJ2-3, with TRBD1 identical over 9 bases. The CDR3 extends over 17 amino acids. The V segment lost 3 bases and the J segment 0 bases; nucleotides outside the gene matches: 7. Per the germline V gene, CDR1 is SEHNR and CDR2 is FQNEAQ (reference sequence). CDR3 protein: CASSLGQGIASTDTQYF. CDR3 DNA sequence: TGTGCCAGCAGCTTGGGACAGGGAATCGCTAGCACAGATACGCAGTATTTT.

This chain connects TRBV28 to TRBJ2-3; 7 bases match TRBD1. CDR1 is MDHEN, CDR2 SYDVKM, per germline. Losses at the gene ends were 7 bases for V and 2 bases for J; bases not matched to a gene: 12. The CDR3 spans 16 residues. The CDR3: CASIHQGGRTTDTQYF. Here the CDR3 DNA reads TGTGCCAGCATCCACCAAGGGGGCAGAACCACAGATACGCAGTATTTT.

This clone was seen only once. The V and J genes are TRBV7-2 and TRBJ2-1; no definite D call. Per the germline V gene, CDR1 is SGHTA and CDR2 is FQGNSA. Trimming took 1 base from V and 5 from J, leaving 9 bases between them. The CDR3 runs 14 residues. Here the CDR3 reads CASSLDDLNNEQFF. The CDR3 DNA follows: TGTGCCAGCAGCTTAGACGACCTAAACAATGAGCAGTTCTTC.

This clone was found once. The chain employs TRBV9 and TRBJ1-1; no firm D call. Trimming left V 2 bases short and J 3 bases short, with 5 bases between. Germline loops: CDR1 SGDLS, CDR2 YYNGEE. This CDR3 is 12 amino acids long. The CDR3 protein is CASSVADTEAFF. In DNA form, the CDR3 reads TGTGCCAGCAGCGTTGCAGACACTGAAGCTTTCTTT.

The genes are TRBV9 and TRBJ1-3; maybe TRBD1 (5 bases). The CDR3 covers 14 residues. Trimming removed 8 bases from V and 0 bases from J, with 12 bases in between. Germline CDR1 and CDR2: SGDLS and YYNGEE. As DNA, the CDR3 is TGTGCCAGTTCGACAGTCCTCTCTGGAAACACCATATATTTT. This translates into CASSTVLSGNTIYF.

V is TRBV19 and J is TRBJ2-7, with D perhaps TRBD2 (6 bases). From germline, CDR1 is LNHDA and CDR2 SQIVND (reference sequence). The germline V and J ends were trimmed by 5 bases and 3 bases, with 14 bases remaining between them. This CDR3 comprises 14 residues. This CDR3 reads CASSRRDLSYEQYF. As DNA, the CDR3 is TGTGCCAGTAGTCGCCGGGACTTGAGCTACGAGCAGTACTTC.

The chain carries TRBV15 and TRBJ2-1; 7 positions match TRBD2. This CDR3 comprises 14 residues. CDR1 LNHNV and CDR2 YYDKDF come from the germline V gene (reference sequence). V lost 3 bases, J lost 3 bases, and 2 bases stayed unmatched. The CDR3 DNA sequence: TGTGCCACCAGCAGTAGCGGGCTCTACAATGAGCAGTTCTTC. It translates to CATSSSGLYNEQFF.